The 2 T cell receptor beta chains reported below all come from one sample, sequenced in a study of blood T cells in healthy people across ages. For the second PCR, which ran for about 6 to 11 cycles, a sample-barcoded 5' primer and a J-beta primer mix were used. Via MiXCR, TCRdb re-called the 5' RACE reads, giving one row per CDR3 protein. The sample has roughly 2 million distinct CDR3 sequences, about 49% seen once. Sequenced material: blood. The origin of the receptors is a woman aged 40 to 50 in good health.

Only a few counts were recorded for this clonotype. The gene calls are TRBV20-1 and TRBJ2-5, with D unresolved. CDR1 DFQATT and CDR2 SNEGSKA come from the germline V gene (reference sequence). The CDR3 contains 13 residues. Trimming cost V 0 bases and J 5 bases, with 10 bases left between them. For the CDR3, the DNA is TGCAGTGCTAGAGATCGCCGACCCGAGACCCAGTACTTC. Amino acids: CSARDRRPETQYF.

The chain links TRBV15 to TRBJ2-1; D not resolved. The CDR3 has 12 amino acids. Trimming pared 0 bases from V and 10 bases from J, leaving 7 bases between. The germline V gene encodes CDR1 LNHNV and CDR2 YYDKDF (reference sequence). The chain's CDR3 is CATSRDQTEQFF. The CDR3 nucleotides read TGTGCCACCAGCAGAGACCAGACGGAGCAGTTCTTC.